This entry lists 22 T cell receptor beta chains sequenced from one sample in a study of blood T cell repertoires in COVID-19. Profiling relied on immunoSEQ multiplex PCR, and the TCRdb table lists in-frame clones only, not all of them. The sample shows some 320,000 clones, more than 70% of them seen only once. Sequenced: PBMCs or T cells enriched from blood (not recorded which). Every receptor here comes from a woman aged 25 to 39 who had recovered from COVID-19.

J is TRBJ2-2 and V is TRBV7-9; D is perhaps TRBD2 (5 bases). This CDR3 region has 15 residues. Germline lookup yields CDR1 SEHNR and CDR2 FQNEAQ (reference sequence). V lost 5 bases, J lost 1 base, and 11 bases lay in between. Here the CDR3 reads CASSPSPLNTGELFF. In DNA form, the CDR3 reads TGTGCCAGCAGCCCTAGCCCTCTGAACACCGGGGAGCTGTTTTTT.

This clone has more than one count but fewer than ten. The DNA for the CDR3 is TGTGCCAGTAGTGATCTAGCGGGGATCACAGATACGCAGTATTTT. This codes for CASSDLAGITDTQYF. This chain connects TRBV19 to TRBJ2-3; 9 bases match TRBD2. The CDR3 contains 15 residues. V shed 5 bases, J shed 2 bases, and the junction held 5 bases outside the gene matches. Germline values: CDR1 LNHDA, CDR2 SQIVND (reference sequence).

The genes are TRBV2 and TRBJ2-1, with unresolved D. CDR3 size: 14 residues. Trimming removed 0 bases from V and 9 bases from J, with 12 bases in between. Per the germline V gene, CDR1 is SNHLY and CDR2 is FYNNEI. CDR3 bases: TGTGCCAGCAGTGAAGCGCTGATGGCTCTTGAGCAGTTCTTC. Residues: CASSEALMALEQFF.

V usage is TRBV7-9 and J usage is TRBJ2-4, with 8 bases lining up with TRBD1. The CDR3 contains 15 residues. Trimming took 2 bases from V and 11 from J; bases not matched to a gene: 11. Germline V gene data show CDR1 as SEHNR and CDR2 as FQNEAQ (reference sequence). Here the CDR3 DNA reads TGTGCCAGCAGCTTAAAGGCAGGACAGGGTCAGCTTCAGTACTTC. Translation: CASSLKAGQGQLQYF.

The V call is TRBV7-9, the J call TRBJ1-1, with TRBD1 identical over 12 bases. CDR3 size: 16 residues. Per the germline V gene, CDR1 is SEHNR and CDR2 is FQNEAQ (reference sequence). The V and J ends lost 1 base and 11 bases, in that order; junction bases with no gene match: 11. CDR3 DNA: TGTGCCAGCAGCTTAGAGGGGTCGGGACAGGGGGCGCAGGCTTTCTTT. Residues: CASSLEGSGQGAQAFF.

This rearrangement joins TRBV4-1 to TRBJ2-7; perhaps TRBD2 as D (7 bases). The CDR3 runs to 16 residues. From germline, CDR1 is MGHRA and CDR2 YSYEKL. Trimming pared 0 bases from V and 2 bases from J, leaving 14 bases between. The CDR3 bases are TGCGCCAGCAGCCAAGATGGCGGGGGCTCCCCCTACGAGCAGTACTTC. It codes for CASSQDGGGSPYEQYF.

The V gene is TRBV11-2, the J gene TRBJ2-1; 13 bases are shared with TRBD2. CDR3 length: 15 amino acids. The J segment lost 12 bases and the V segment lost 0 bases, leaving 5 bases of the junction unmatched. Germline V gene lookup returns CDR1 SGHAT and CDR2 FQNNGV. Here the CDR3 reads CASSLDLLAGGPQFF. The CDR3 coding sequence is TGTGCCAGCAGCTTAGATCTACTAGCGGGGGGGCCGCAGTTCTTC.

V gene TRBV10-3 combines with J gene TRBJ2-2; the match to TRBD1 covers 9 bases. This CDR3 has 12 residues. The V segment lost 11 bases and the J segment 7 bases; nucleotides outside the gene matches: 5. Germline lookup yields CDR1 ENHRY and CDR2 SYGVKD. The CDR3 sequence: CASGQGGGELFF. DNA for the CDR3: TGTGCCTCGGGACAGGGCGGCGGGGAGCTGTTTTTT.

The V and J genes are TRBV19 and TRBJ2-3, with unresolved D. Germline CDR1 and CDR2: LNHDA and SQIVND (reference sequence). The CDR3 contains 12 residues. V was cut by 5 bases and J by 7 bases, with 10 bases left in between. The CDR3 spells CASSPFPHTQYF. The CDR3 nucleotides are TGTGCCAGTAGTCCCTTTCCCCATACGCAGTATTTT.

V and J are TRBV27 and TRBJ1-2; the D gene is possibly TRBD1 (6 bases). Germline assignment: CDR1 MNHEY and CDR2 SMNVEV (reference sequence). This CDR3 is 14 amino acids long. The ends were cut back, 6 bases at V and 10 bases at J, with 21 bases in the middle. The CDR3 reads CASRTGGPQGDYTF. The DNA of the CDR3 is TGTGCCAGCAGGACGGGAGGGCCACAGGGCGACTACACCTTC.

The gene calls are TRBV27 and TRBJ1-1; D may be TRBD1 (6 bases). The V and J ends lost 6 bases and 4 bases respectively, with 12 bases between them. The germline V gene has CDR1 MNHEY and CDR2 SMNVEV (reference sequence). This CDR3 spans 13 amino acids. CDR3 sequence reads: CASSTGFGTEAFF. The CDR3 bases are TGTGCCAGCAGCACAGGGTTCGGCACTGAAGCTTTCTTT.

The chain carries TRBV6-5 and TRBJ1-2; D uncertain. Between the trimmed V and J ends, which lost 10 bases and 4 bases, there was a span of 22 bases. The CDR3 consists of 15 residues. Germline CDR1 is MNHEY and CDR2 is SVGAGI. The chain's CDR3 is CANQFPAGWGYGYTF. The CDR3 bases are TGTGCCAACCAGTTTCCGGCGGGCTGGGGCTATGGCTACACCTTC.

The genes are TRBV6-2 or TRBV6-3 and TRBJ1-1, with 10 nucleotides matching TRBD1. The V segment lost 4 bases and the J segment 7 bases; nucleotides outside the gene matches: 3. CDR3 size: 13 residues. Germline CDR1 MNHEY, CDR2 SVGEGT. CDR3 in amino acids: CASSWGTGVEAFF. CDR3 sequence (DNA): TGTGCCAGCAGTTGGGGGACAGGGGTTGAAGCTTTCTTT.

The chain is built from TRBV7-2 and TRBJ1-2; no clear D. This CDR3 spans 13 amino acids. Germline V lookup: CDR1 SGHTA, CDR2 FQGNSA. Trimming removed 5 bases at V and 1 base at J, with 8 bases between. CDR3 residues: CASSKQYNYGYTF. The CDR3 DNA sequence: TGTGCCAGCAGCAAACAATATAACTATGGCTACACCTTC.

This clone was observed a handful of times. This sequence joins TRBV6-6 and TRBJ1-1; D is unresolved. CDR1 and CDR2 from the germline V gene are MNHNY and SVGAGI (reference sequence). Trimming removed 2 bases at V and 0 bases at J, with 10 bases between. The CDR3 totals 15 residues. CDR3: CASSYEGAMNTEAFF. The DNA for the CDR3 is TGTGCCAGCAGTTACGAGGGTGCTATGAACACTGAAGCTTTCTTT.

The DNA of the CDR3 is TGCAGCATTAAGGGGCCCGACTACACCTTC. This encodes CSIKGPDYTF. The V gene is TRBV29-1, the J gene TRBJ1-2; D is possibly TRBD1 (5 bases). Germline values: CDR1 SQVTM, CDR2 ANQGSEA. The CDR3 has 10 residues. Trimming removed 8 bases from V and 10 bases from J, with 14 bases in between.

The chain uses TRBV19 and TRBJ1-1, with 9 positions matching TRBD1. The CDR3 is 15 amino acids. With 5 bases clipped from V and 3 bases from J, the junction kept 7 bases outside the gene matches. Germline lookup yields CDR1 LNHDA and CDR2 SQIVND (reference sequence). The DNA of the CDR3 is TGTGCCAGTAGTCCCGTGGGACAGGGAGACACTGAAGCTTTCTTT. Residues: CASSPVGQGDTEAFF.

The chain couples TRBV14 to TRBJ2-1, with D maybe TRBD1 (7 bases). Germline CDR1 and CDR2: SGHDN and FVKESK. The CDR3 contains 17 residues. With 5 bases removed from V and 4 bases from J, the gap between germline ends came to 21 bases. The chain's CDR3 is CASSSLVAGGFYNEQFF. CDR3 coding DNA: TGTGCCAGCAGCTCCCTCGTCGCAGGGGGGTTTTACAATGAGCAGTTCTTC.

A note on this clone: The sample holds other DNA sequences that translate to the same CDR3. The chain joins TRBV19 to TRBJ1-1; D remains ambiguous. Per the germline V gene, CDR1 is LNHDA and CDR2 is SQIVND (reference sequence). The V end lost 2 bases, the J end lost 4 bases, and 8 bases lay between the germline ends. CDR3 length equals 13 residues. CDR3 loop: CASSISRGTEAFF. The CDR3 nucleotides are TGTGCCAGTAGTATATCGCGCGGCACTGAAGCTTTCTTT. Full variable domain (missing parts from reference TRBV19 and TRBJ1-1): DGGITQSPKYLFRKEGQNVTLSCEQNLNHDAMYWYRQDPGQGLRLIYYSQIVNDFQKGDIAEGYSVSREKKESFPLTVTSAQKNPTAFYLCASSISRGTEAFFGQGTRLTVV.

This clone has just a few counts. The CDR3 loop reads CASSLGAGDNEQFF. The CDR3 coding sequence is TGCGCCAGCAGCTTGGGGGCGGGAGACAATGAGCAGTTCTTC. This chain connects TRBV5-1 to TRBJ2-1; TRBD2 matches 7 bases. With 0 bases clipped from V and 5 bases from J, the junction kept 2 bases outside the gene matches. The germline gives CDR1 SGHRS, CDR2 YFSETQ. The CDR3 consists of 14 residues.

The chain has TRBV6-1 and TRBJ2-5; D unclear. Germline V CDR1 and CDR2: MNHNS, SASEGT. CDR3 size: 13 residues. Trimming took off 3 bases at V and 5 bases at J, with 10 bases between the two ends. CDR3 sequence: CASSDNPQETQYF. In DNA form, the CDR3 reads TGTGCCAGCAGTGACAACCCTCAGGAGACCCAGTACTTC.

This chain joins TRBV5-4 and TRBJ2-2; 9 nucleotides agree with TRBD2. Trimming cost V 3 bases and J 7 bases; bases outside gene matches: 7. The CDR3 contains 15 residues. CDR1 and CDR2 (germline): SGHNT, YYREEE (reference sequence). The CDR3 nucleotides are TGTGCCAGCAGCTACGCGGGGGGGCCGGACGGGGAGCTGTTTTTT. Translating it yields CASSYAGGPDGELFF.